This TCR beta chain was profiled in a study of radiotherapy plus CTLA-4 blockade in lung cancer. CDR1 is SGHTA, CDR2 FQGTGA, per germline. The J segment lost 1 base and the V segment lost 5 bases, leaving 2 bases of the junction unmatched. The CDR3 covers 15 residues. Libraries were prepared by immunoSEQ multiplex PCR; TCRdb keeps only in-frame clonotypes and omits some of them. Of about 100,000 clones in the sample, 83% are singletons; the top ten hold around 0.8%. Points on this clone: Its cognate antigen is unknown.

Study-level findings and limits: Peripheral blood showed expansion of tumor-derived TCR clones after radiotherapy and ipilimumab.

This receptor was taken from a human donor with non-small cell lung cancer who had stable disease on radiotherapy plus ipilimumab. The J gene is TRBJ2-1, the V gene TRBV7-3; 10 nucleotides align to TRBD2. Sample: peripheral blood, taken from a patient treated with radiotherapy plus ipilimumab. CDR3 amino acids: CASSSSGGSYNEQFF. In DNA form, the CDR3 reads TGTGCCAGCAGCAGTAGCGGGGGGTCCTACAATGAGCAGTTCTTC.